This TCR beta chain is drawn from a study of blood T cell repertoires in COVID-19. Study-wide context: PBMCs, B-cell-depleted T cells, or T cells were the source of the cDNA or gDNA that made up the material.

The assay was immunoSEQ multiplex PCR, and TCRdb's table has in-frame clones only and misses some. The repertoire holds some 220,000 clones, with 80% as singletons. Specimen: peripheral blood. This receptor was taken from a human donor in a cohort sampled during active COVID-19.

CDR3 region: CASSQMRGSYEQYF. DNA of the CDR3: TGTGCCAGCAGCCAAATGCGGGGGTCCTACGAGCAGTACTTC. V gene TRBV7-2 combines with J gene TRBJ2-7; 7 bases are shared with TRBD2. V was clipped by 5 bases and J by 1 base; unmatched bases: 5. The CDR3 is 14 amino acids. The germline V gene encodes CDR1 SGHTA and CDR2 FQGNSA.